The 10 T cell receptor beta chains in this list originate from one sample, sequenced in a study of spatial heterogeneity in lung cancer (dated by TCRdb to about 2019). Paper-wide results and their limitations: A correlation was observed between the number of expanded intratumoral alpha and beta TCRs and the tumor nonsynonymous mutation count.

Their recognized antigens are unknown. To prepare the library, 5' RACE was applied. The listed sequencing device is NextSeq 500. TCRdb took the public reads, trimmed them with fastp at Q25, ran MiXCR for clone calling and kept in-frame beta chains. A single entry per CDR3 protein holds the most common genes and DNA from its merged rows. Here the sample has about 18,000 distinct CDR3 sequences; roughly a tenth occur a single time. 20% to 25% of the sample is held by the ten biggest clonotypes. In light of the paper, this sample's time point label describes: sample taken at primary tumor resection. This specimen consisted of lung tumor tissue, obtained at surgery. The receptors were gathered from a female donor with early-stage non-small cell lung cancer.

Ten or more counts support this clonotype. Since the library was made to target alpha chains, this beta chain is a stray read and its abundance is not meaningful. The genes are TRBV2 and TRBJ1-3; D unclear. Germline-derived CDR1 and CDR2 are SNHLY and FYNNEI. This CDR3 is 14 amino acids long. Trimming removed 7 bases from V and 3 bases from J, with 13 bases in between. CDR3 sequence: CASTLFGGGNTIYF. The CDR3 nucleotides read TGTGCCAGCACCCTCTTCGGAGGTGGAAACACCATATATTTT. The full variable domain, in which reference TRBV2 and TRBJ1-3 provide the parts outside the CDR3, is EPEVTQTPSHQVTQMGQEVILRCVPISNHLYFYWYRQILGQKVEFLVSFYNNEISEKSEIFDDQFSVERPDGSNFTLKIRSTKLEDSAMYFCASTLFGGGNTIYFGEGSWLTVV.

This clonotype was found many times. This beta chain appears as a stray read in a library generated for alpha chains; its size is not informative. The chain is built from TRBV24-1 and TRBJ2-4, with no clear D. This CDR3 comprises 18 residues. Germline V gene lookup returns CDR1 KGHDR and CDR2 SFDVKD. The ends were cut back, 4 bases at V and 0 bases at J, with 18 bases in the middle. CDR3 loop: CATSERGVRLKAKNIQYF. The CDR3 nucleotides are TGTGCCACCAGTGAGCGAGGCGTCAGATTAAAAGCCAAAAACATTCAGTACTTC.

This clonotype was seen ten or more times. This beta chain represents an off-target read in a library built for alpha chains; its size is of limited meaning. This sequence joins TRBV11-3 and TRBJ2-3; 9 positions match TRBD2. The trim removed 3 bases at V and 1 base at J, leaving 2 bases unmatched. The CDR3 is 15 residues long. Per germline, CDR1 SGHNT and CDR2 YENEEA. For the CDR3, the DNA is TGTGCCAGCAGCTTTAGCGGGGGCGGCACAGATACGCAGTATTTT. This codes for CASSFSGGGTDTQYF.

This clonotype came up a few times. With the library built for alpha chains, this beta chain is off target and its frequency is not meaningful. CDR3 sequence (DNA): TGTGCCAGCAGCCGCGTCAGACAGGGGTCCACTGAAGCTTTCTTT. It yields the protein CASSRVRQGSTEAFF. The chain carries TRBV5-6 and TRBJ1-1, with TRBD1 matching over 8 bases. Germline CDR1 reads SGHDT; CDR2 reads YYEEEE. The V gene end was trimmed by 4 bases and the J gene end by 4 bases; junction bases not matched to a gene: 9. This CDR3 region has 15 residues.

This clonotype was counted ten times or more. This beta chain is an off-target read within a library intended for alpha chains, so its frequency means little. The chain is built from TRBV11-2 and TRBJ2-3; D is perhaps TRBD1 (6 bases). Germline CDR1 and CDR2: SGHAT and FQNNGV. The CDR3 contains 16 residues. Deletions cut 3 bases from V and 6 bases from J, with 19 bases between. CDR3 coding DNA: TGTGCCAGCAGCTTGGAGGACAGCCGAACCGGCGATACGCAGTATTTT. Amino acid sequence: CASSLEDSRTGDTQYF. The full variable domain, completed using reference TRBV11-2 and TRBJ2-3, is EAGVAQSPRYKIIEKRQSVAFWCNPISGHATLYWYQQILGQGPKLLIQFQNNGVVDDSQLPKDRFSAERLKGVDSTLKIQPAKLEDSAVYLCASSLEDSRTGDTQYFGPGTRLTVL.

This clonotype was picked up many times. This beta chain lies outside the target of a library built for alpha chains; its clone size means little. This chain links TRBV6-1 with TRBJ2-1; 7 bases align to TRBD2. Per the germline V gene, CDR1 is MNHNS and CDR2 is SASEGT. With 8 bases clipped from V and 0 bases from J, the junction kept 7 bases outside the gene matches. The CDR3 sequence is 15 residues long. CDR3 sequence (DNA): TGTGCCAGCGCTCGGGGGGTTGGCTCCTACAATGAGCAGTTCTTC. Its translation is CASARGVGSYNEQFF.

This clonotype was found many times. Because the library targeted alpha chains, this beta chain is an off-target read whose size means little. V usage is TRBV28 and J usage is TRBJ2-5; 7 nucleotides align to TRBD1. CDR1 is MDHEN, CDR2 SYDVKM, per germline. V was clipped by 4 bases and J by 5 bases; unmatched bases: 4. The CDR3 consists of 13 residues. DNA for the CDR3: TGTGCCAGCAGTTCCGGACAGGCGGAGACCCAGTACTTC. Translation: CASSSGQAETQYF.

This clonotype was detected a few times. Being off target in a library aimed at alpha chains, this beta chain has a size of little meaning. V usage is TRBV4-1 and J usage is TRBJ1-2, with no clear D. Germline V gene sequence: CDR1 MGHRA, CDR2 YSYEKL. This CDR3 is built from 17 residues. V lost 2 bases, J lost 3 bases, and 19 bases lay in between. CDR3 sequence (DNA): TGCGCCAGCAGCCAACAATTCCCCCTAGTTGGGGACTATGGCTACACCTTC. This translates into CASSQQFPLVGDYGYTF.

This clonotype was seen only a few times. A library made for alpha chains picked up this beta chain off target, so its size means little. The CDR3 nucleotides are TGTGCCAGCAGTGAAGGGGACGGCTTAAAGCCCCAGCATTTT. Amino acid sequence: CASSEGDGLKPQHF. The chain joins TRBV6-1 to TRBJ1-5, with D possibly matching TRBD1 (5 bases). V shed 1 base and J shed 8 bases, with 12 bases lying between them. CDR1 is MNHNS and CDR2 is SASEGT in the germline V gene. The CDR3 runs to 14 residues.

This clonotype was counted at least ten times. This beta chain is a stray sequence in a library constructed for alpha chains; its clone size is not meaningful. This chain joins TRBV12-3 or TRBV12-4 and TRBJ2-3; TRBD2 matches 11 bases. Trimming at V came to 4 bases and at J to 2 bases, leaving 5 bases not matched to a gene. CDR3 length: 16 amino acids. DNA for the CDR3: TGTGCCAGCAGTTCTCCTAGCGGGGGGTTCACAGATACGCAGTATTTT. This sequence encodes CASSSPSGGFTDTQYF.